This TCR beta chain was sequenced during a study of neoadjuvant nivolumab and ipilimumab in lung cancer. Notes on the study in general: From pretherapy to surgery, tumor richness and clonality rose with dual therapy. Pretherapy blood TCR richness correlated positively with resected tumor richness. A small number of samples were TCR sequenced.

The V gene lost 4 bases and the J gene lost 9 bases, with 19 bases spanning the gap. From germline, CDR1 is GTSNPN and CDR2 SVGIG (reference sequence). This CDR3 comprises 15 residues. Data came from immunoSEQ multiplex PCR; TCRdb stores just in-frame clones and leaves some out. The sample yields about 27,000 clones, about three quarters seen once. With respect to this clone: No antigen is known for it.

Material: tumor tissue, obtained after neoadjuvant nivolumab, alone or with ipilimumab, at or shortly before surgery. V gene TRBV30 combines with J gene TRBJ1-6; a weak D match, TRBD1 (6 bases). The TCR sequence derives from an adult with non-small cell lung cancer. The CDR3 loop is CAWTSVQGWTSPLHF. DNA of the CDR3: TGTGCCTGGACCTCCGTACAGGGTTGGACTTCACCCCTCCACTTT.